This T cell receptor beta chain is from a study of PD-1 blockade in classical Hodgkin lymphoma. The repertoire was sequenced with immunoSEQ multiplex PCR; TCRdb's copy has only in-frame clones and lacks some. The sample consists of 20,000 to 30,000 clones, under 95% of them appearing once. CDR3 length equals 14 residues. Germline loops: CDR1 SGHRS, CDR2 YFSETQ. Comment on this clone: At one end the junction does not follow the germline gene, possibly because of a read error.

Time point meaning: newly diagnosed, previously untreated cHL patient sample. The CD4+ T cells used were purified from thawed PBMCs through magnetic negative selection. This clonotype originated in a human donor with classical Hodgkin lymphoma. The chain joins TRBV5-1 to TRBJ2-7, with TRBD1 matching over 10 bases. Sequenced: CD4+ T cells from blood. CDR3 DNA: TGCGCCAGCACCCGGACAGGGGGGACATCGCCTCCACACTTC. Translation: CASTRTGGTSPPHF.